This TCR beta chain stems from a study of T cells in Graves' hyperthyroidism and ophthalmopathy. About the research overall: Before treatment of any kind, peripheral blood was taken at initial diagnosis.

There are 10 residues in the CDR3. Germline V gene lookup returns CDR1 DFQATT and CDR2 SNEGSKA (reference sequence). The germline V and J ends were trimmed by 5 bases and 5 bases, with 5 bases remaining between them. Amplification of TCR beta CDR3 regions used RNA as the template. HTBI primers were employed in a first-round RT-PCR of the TCR CDR3. TCRdb analysed the multiplex PCR reads with MiXCR anew, one entry per CDR3 protein. Of around 350,000 distinct CDR3 sequences listed, about 18% are singletons. This clonotype showed up many times. Fresh peripheral blood, 9.5 to 10 ml of it, supplied the PBMCs.

The clonotype was recovered from a woman between 18 and 29 years old with Graves' hyperthyroidism. The gene calls are TRBV20-1 and TRBJ2-3; D gene uncertain. Material: blood. The CDR3 DNA follows: TGCAGTGCTTACAGAGATACGCAGTATTTT. Translation: CSAYRDTQYF.